The rows below give T cell receptor beta chains drawn from one sample of a study of T cell repertoires in cytomegalovirus infection. No antigen has been identified for these receptors. TCRdb called the reads again in MiXCR, with one record for every CDR3 protein. The table has about 890,000 distinct CDR3 sequences, 25% to 40% seen once. Sequencing used cultured CD8+ T cells from PBMCs, obtained from culture after CMV antigen stimulation. The source is a human donor in good health (CMV status not recorded). Some clones in this sample may be carry-over from other donors' samples. Both conserved end residues are part of each CDR3. The D gene is left open where the match is weak. Expanded clones get a size class; other rows say once, few or many, or leave the size out.

>TRBD1|-|TRBJ1-5|TRBV19
CASSPRDSPDNQPQHF
TGTGCCAGTAGTCCCCGGGACAGTCCGGACAATCAGCCCCAGCATTTT
>TRBD2|few|TRBJ2-3|TRBV11-2
CASSTQRGVTDTQYF
TGTGCCAGCAGCACTCAGCGGGGGGTCACAGATACGCAGTATTTT
>-|-|TRBJ1-5|TRBV12-3/TRBV12-4
CASSSGSAQPQHF
TGTGCCAGCAGTTCCGGGTCAGCACAGCCCCAGCATTTT
>TRBD1|few|TRBJ1-2|TRBV6-1
CASIDRAGGYTF
TGTGCCAGCATCGACAGGGCTGGCGGCTACACCTTC
>-|-|TRBJ2-1|TRBV6-5
CASSYSNELRYNEQFF
TGTGCCAGCAGTTACTCGAATGAGCTTCGATACAATGAGCAGTTCTTC
>-|-|TRBJ2-5|TRBV28
CASSSMLRTDQQETQYF
TGTGCCAGCAGTTCTATGCTTCGGACAGATCAACAAGAGACCCAGTACTTC
>-|few|TRBJ2-2|TRBV11-1
CASSGGRGTGELFF
TGTGCCAGCAGTGGGGGTCGGGGCACCGGGGAGCTGTTTTTT
>-|few|TRBJ1-5|TRBV6-1
CASRRAGRANQPQHF
TGTGCCAGCAGAAGGGCAGGGAGGGCCAATCAGCCCCAGCATTTT
>-|once|TRBJ2-2|TRBV4-1
CASSQDKGGPGELFF
TGTGCCAGCAGCCAAGATAAGGGGGGCCCCGGGGAGCTGTTTTTT
>TRBD1|few|TRBJ1-2|TRBV4-1
CASSHIQGQDYGYTF
TGCGCCAGCAGCCATATACAGGGGCAGGACTATGGCTACACCTTC
>-|-|TRBJ2-7|TRBV27
CASSLSGNEQYF
TGTGCCAGCAGTTTATCGGGGAACGAGCAGTACTTC
>-|-|TRBJ1-5|TRBV11-1
CASSTVAGNQPQHF
TGTGCCAGCAGCACGGTGGCGGGCAATCAGCCCCAGCATTTT
>-|many|TRBJ1-1|TRBV7-9
CASRGGENTEAFF
TGTGCCAGCAGAGGAGGAGAGAACACTGAAGCTTTCTTT
>-|-|TRBJ1-5|TRBV19
CASKRGPAPKSAQHF
TGTGCCAGTAAAAGGGGCCCAGCCCCTAAGTCGGCCCAGCATTTT
>TRBD1|many|TRBJ1-2|TRBV27
CASSLGVGGRSYTF
TGTGCCAGCAGTTTAGGTGTAGGGGGCAGGAGCTACACCTTC
>TRBD2|-|TRBJ2-3|TRBV7-9
CASSSISGGARDTQYF
TGTGCCAGCAGCTCGATTAGCGGGGGGGCTCGCGATACGCAGTATTTT
>-|few|TRBJ2-6|TRBV12-3/TRBV12-4
CASSPRGAGANVLTF
TGTGCCAGCAGCCCCCGAGGGGCTGGGGCCAACGTCCTGACTTTC
>-|-|TRBJ2-1|TRBV7-2
CASSLGGGPINEQFF
TGTGCCAGCAGCCTGGGGGGGGGGCCTATCAATGAGCAGTTCTTC
>-|once|TRBJ1-1|TRBV2
CASSGVTEAFF
TGTGCCAGCAGTGGGGTCACTGAAGCTTTCTTT
>TRBD2|-|TRBJ2-1|TRBV7-2
CASSPRGDLYNEQFF
TGTGCCAGCAGTCCCCGGGGGGACCTCTACAATGAGCAGTTCTTC
>TRBD1|-|TRBJ2-2|TRBV19
CASSTDGQGWAGELFF
TGTGCCAGTAGTACGGACGGACAGGGGTGGGCCGGGGAGCTGTTTTTT
>-|-|TRBJ2-6|TRBV28
CASNNRDSGTNVLTF
TGTGCCAGCAACAACAGGGACTCTGGGACCAACGTCCTGACTTTC
>-|-|TRBJ2-3|TRBV6-1
CASSDLGTTDTQYF
TGTGCCAGCAGTGATCTAGGGACGACAGATACGCAGTATTTT
>TRBD2|-|TRBJ2-1|TRBV12-3/TRBV12-4
CASSYLAGGTEQFF
TGTGCCAGCAGTTACCTAGCGGGGGGTACAGAGCAGTTCTTC
>TRBD1|few|TRBJ1-1|TRBV5-6
CASSIGQGRTHQTNTEAFF
TGTGCCAGCAGCATAGGACAGGGCAGGACACATCAGACGAACACTGAAGCTTTCTTT
>TRBD2|few|TRBJ2-5|TRBV7-3
CASSGGLVQETQYF
TGTGCCAGCAGCGGGGGACTAGTTCAAGAGACCCAGTACTTC
>-|-|TRBJ2-1|TRBV2
CASMAGYNEQFF
TGTGCCAGCATGGCCGGTTACAATGAGCAGTTCTTC
>TRBD2|few|TRBJ2-7|TRBV5-5
CASSLYTRGGSEQYF
TGTGCCAGCAGCTTGTATACCCGGGGGGGCAGCGAGCAGTACTTC
>-|many|TRBJ2-3|TRBV7-8
CASSLVVDGSSTDTQYF
TGTGCCAGCAGCTTAGTAGTCGACGGTTCTAGCACAGATACGCAGTATTTT
>-|few|TRBJ1-1|TRBV5-4
CASSSPQGGPEAFF
TGTGCCAGCAGCTCGCCACAGGGAGGGCCTGAAGCTTTCTTT
>-|-|TRBJ1-5|TRBV27
CVSSASTGPHSNQPQHF
TGTGTCAGCAGTGCCTCGACAGGACCCCATAGCAATCAGCCCCAGCATTTT
>-|-|TRBJ2-4|TRBV6-2/TRBV6-3
CASSYSVVQYF
TGTGCCAGCAGTTACTCAGTGGTTCAGTACTTC
>-|-|TRBJ1-2|TRBV9
CASSDRGAWGYTF
TGTGCCAGCAGCGACAGAGGGGCTTGGGGCTACACCTTC
>-|many|TRBJ1-1|TRBV7-8
CASSPEGRLNTEAFF
TGTGCCAGCAGTCCCGAGGGACGCTTGAACACTGAAGCTTTCTTT
>-|-|TRBJ1-1|TRBV7-6
CASSTPEAFF
TGTGCCAGCAGCACGCCTGAAGCTTTCTTT
>TRBD1|few|TRBJ1-5|TRBV2
CASREDRSGNQPQHF
TGTGCCAGCAGGGAGGACAGGTCTGGCAATCAGCCCCAGCATTTT
>TRBD1|-|TRBJ1-2|TRBV29-1
CSVFPGGESGYTF
TGCAGCGTTTTCCCAGGGGGCGAGTCTGGCTACACCTTC
>TRBD1|-|TRBJ1-2|TRBV7-6
CASSLPPSGTEVGGYTF
TGTGCCAGCAGCTTACCGCCCTCCGGGACAGAAGTCGGAGGCTACACCTTC
>-|few|TRBJ2-5|TRBV12-5
CASLQGKETQYF
TGTGCTAGCCTTCAGGGGAAAGAGACCCAGTACTTC
>-|few|TRBJ1-4|TRBV29-1
CSVWGATNEKLFF
TGCAGCGTGTGGGGAGCAACTAATGAAAAACTGTTTTTT
>-|-|TRBJ1-6|TRBV19
CATTIGLDPLHF
TGTGCCACAACGATAGGCCTAGACCCCCTCCACTTT
>TRBD1|-|TRBJ2-5|TRBV27
CASSLQGGPRETQYF
TGTGCCAGCAGTCTACAGGGGGGCCCGAGAGAGACCCAGTACTTC
>TRBD1|-|TRBJ2-5|TRBV28
CVSTGQGQETQYF
TGTGTCAGCACCGGACAGGGCCAAGAGACCCAGTACTTC
>TRBD1|-|TRBJ1-3|TRBV20-1
CSALDRDRGRNTIYF
TGCAGTGCCCTGGACCGGGACAGGGGAAGAAACACCATATATTTT